This TCR beta chain was profiled in a study of blood T cells in healthy people across ages. This clonotype came up a few times. Through a sample-barcoded 5' primer and a J-beta primer mix, a second PCR was run for roughly 6 to 11 cycles. Using its own MiXCR run on the 5' RACE reads, TCRdb lists one record per CDR3 protein. The profile shows approximately 760,000 distinct CDR3 sequences, 25% of them singletons. Individuals who donated were healthy Caucasians from Russia aged roughly 6 to 95. The CDR3 length is 14 residues. Germline-derived CDR1 and CDR2 are KGHDR and SFDVKD. With 7 bases removed from V and 1 base from J, the gap between germline ends came to 12 bases. A further study also used this sample, focusing on T cells of mothers and their children. That work states: All extracted RNA went into cDNA synthesis, about 1.6 ug per 15 ul.

This receptor was obtained from a boy under 18 in good health. The sample consisted of blood. The rearrangement links TRBV24-1 to TRBJ2-5; the D gene is possibly TRBD1 (7 bases). CDR3 in amino acids: CATRWGDSQETQYF. The DNA of the CDR3 is TGTGCCACCAGATGGGGGGACAGCCAAGAGACCCAGTACTTC.